These 20 T cell receptor beta chains were all obtained from the same sample, sequenced in a study of blood T cells in healthy people across ages. PCR was performed a second time for about 7 to 11 cycles using a sample-barcoded 5' primer and a J-beta primer mix. MiXCR, applied by TCRdb to the 5' RACE reads, yields one record per CDR3 protein. The sample carries about 590,000 distinct CDR3 sequences, less than 35% recorded once. Input material: blood. The receptor source for this set is a woman of 80 years or more in good health.

The sample holds a few counts of this clonotype. This chain uses TRBV6-1 with TRBJ2-5; D not certain. Trimming removed 6 bases at V and 5 bases at J, with 10 bases between. CDR3 size: 12 residues. Looked up from germline, CDR1 is MNHNS and CDR2 is SASEGT. Here the CDR3 reads CASSDGSETQYF. Here the CDR3 DNA reads TGTGCCAGCAGCGACGGCAGCGAGACCCAGTACTTC.

Details on this clonotype: This sequence may be a read error, since a much larger clone differs from it by one base. The chain combines TRBV6-6 with TRBJ1-1; a possible D gene is TRBD1 (5 bases). CDR1 is MNHNY, CDR2 SVGAGI, per germline (reference sequence). V lost 2 bases and J 4 bases, leaving 8 bases between the germline ends. CDR3 length: 13 amino acids. This chain's CDR3 is CASSYEGLTEAFF. The CDR3 nucleotides are TGTGCCAGCAGTTACGAGGGACTCACTGAAGCTTTCTTT.

Here the CDR3 DNA reads TGCGCCAGCAGCCTGCTAGACTCCTACGAGCAGTACTTC. It yields the protein CASSLLDSYEQYF. V and J are TRBV5-1 and TRBJ2-7; D is undetermined. The V end lost 4 bases, the J end lost 0 bases, and 8 bases lay between the germline ends. This CDR3 has 13 amino acids. The germline gives CDR1 SGHRS, CDR2 YFSETQ.

To note about this clonotype: A much larger clone is a single base away; this may be a read error. The chain employs TRBV11-2 and TRBJ2-1; D gene uncertain. V shed 0 bases and J shed 9 bases, with 9 bases lying between them. CDR1 is SGHAT and CDR2 is FQNNGV in the germline V gene. The CDR3 contains 13 residues. DNA of the CDR3: TGTGCCAGCAGCTTAGACATCTGCGCTGAGCAGTTCTTC. This gives the protein CASSLDICAEQFF.

The chain recombines TRBV11-2 with TRBJ2-2, with D possibly being TRBD2 (7 bases). Germline V gene lookup returns CDR1 SGHAT and CDR2 FQNNGV. Trimming removed 3 bases at V and 4 bases at J, with 18 bases between. CDR3 length equals 17 residues. CDR3 sequence reads: CASSLGLGGRVTGELFF. The CDR3, as DNA: TGTGCCAGCAGCTTGGGACTGGGGGGGCGGGTCACCGGGGAGCTGTTTTTT. Looking up the rest from reference TRBV11-2 and TRBJ2-2 gives the full variable domain: EAGVAQSPRYKIIEKRQSVAFWCNPISGHATLYWYQQILGQGPKLLIQFQNNGVVDDSQLPKDRFSAERLKGVDSTLKIQPAKLEDSAVYLCASSLGLGGRVTGELFFGEGSRLTVL.

This clonotype has at least ten counts. This chain uses TRBV29-1 with TRBJ2-7; possible D gene TRBD1, 5 bases. The CDR3 contains 15 residues. V lost 5 bases and J lost 3, with 20 bases in between. The germline gives CDR1 SQVTM, CDR2 ANQGSEA. The CDR3 reads CSVFGHSFSRYEQYF. For the CDR3, the DNA is TGCAGCGTTTTTGGACATTCCTTTTCTCGCTACGAGCAGTACTTC.

The J gene is TRBJ1-6, the V gene TRBV20-1; 10 nucleotides agree with TRBD1. The V and J ends lost 0 bases and 7 bases, in that order; junction bases with no gene match: 9. Per germline, CDR1 DFQATT and CDR2 SNEGSKA (reference sequence). There are 17 residues in the CDR3. CDR3: CSARDGEGQGRNSPLHF. DNA of the CDR3: TGCAGTGCTAGAGATGGGGAGGGACAGGGGAGGAATTCACCCCTCCACTTT.

Worth noting for this clonotype: One base away lies a much larger clone, so this may be a sequencing read error. V gene TRBV20-1 combines with J gene TRBJ2-1, with TRBD1 identical over 9 bases. Germline values: CDR1 DFQATT, CDR2 SNEGSKA (reference sequence). The CDR3 is made up of 14 amino acids. The CDR3, as DNA: TGCAGTGCTAGAACAGGGGGCGGGTACAGTGAGCAGTTCTTC. This gives the protein CSARTGGGYSEQFF.

This sequence joins TRBV5-1 and TRBJ1-1; TRBD1 aligns across 12 bases. With 3 bases clipped from V and 1 base from J, the junction kept 13 bases outside the gene matches. The CDR3 totals 19 residues. Germline CDR1 SGHRS, CDR2 YFSETQ. The CDR3 DNA is TGCGCCAGCAGCTCCTCCACCGGGACAGGGGGCGCCAGGAACACTGAAGCTTTCTTT. Translating it yields CASSSSTGTGGARNTEAFF.

V usage is TRBV7-3 and J usage is TRBJ1-1; D unresolved. CDR1 and CDR2 from the germline V gene are SGHTA and FQGTGA. The CDR3 has 15 amino acids. V was trimmed by 5 bases and J by 1 base, leaving 14 bases between them. The CDR3 DNA sequence: TGTGCCAGCAGCCCACGGGGTGCCCGGAACACTGAAGCTTTCTTT. It translates to CASSPRGARNTEAFF.

The genes are TRBV6-2 or TRBV6-3 and TRBJ2-7, with D uncertain. V was pared by 8 bases and J by 6 bases, with 17 bases between. Germline V gene data show CDR1 as MNHEY and CDR2 as SVGEGT. CDR3 length equals 13 residues. CDR3 bases: TGTGCCAGCGCCGCGGCTCTGGGGTTCGAGCAGTACTTC. It translates to CASAAALGFEQYF.

Points on this clonotype: Mismatch with germline at one junction end may stem from a read error. This chain connects TRBV19 to TRBJ1-1; 8 bases align to TRBD1. The CDR3 runs to 15 residues. The germline V gene encodes CDR1 LNHDA and CDR2 SQIVND (reference sequence). The CDR3 nucleotides read TGTACCAGTAGTATACAGGGGGGGATAGGCACTGAAGCTTTCTTT. As protein: CTSSIQGGIGTEAFF.

This clonotype was counted a few times. The chain has TRBV6-5 and TRBJ1-3; D remains unclear. CDR1 and CDR2 (germline): MNHEY, SVGAGI. The CDR3 runs 13 residues. V lost 8 bases to trimming and J lost 0 bases, with 8 bases between them. The CDR3 DNA follows: TGTGCCAGCCGGAGGGACTCTGGAAACACCATATATTTT. This codes for CASRRDSGNTIYF.

V and J are TRBV30 and TRBJ2-3; 16 bases are a match to TRBD2. Germline V gene lookup returns CDR1 GTSNPN and CDR2 SVGIG (reference sequence). Germline trimming cut 1 base from V and 1 base from J; bases unmatched to any gene: 5. This CDR3 region has 18 residues. The CDR3 loop reads CAWSGGTSGGAGTDTQYF. As DNA, the CDR3 is TGTGCCTGGAGTGGTGGGACTAGCGGGGGGGCTGGCACAGATACGCAGTATTTT.

With respect to this clonotype: Given a much more abundant clone one base away, this may be a read error. The chain employs TRBV20-1 and TRBJ2-5; D is uncertain. V was pared by 3 bases and J by 11 bases, with 13 bases between. The CDR3 is 11 residues long. Germline V gene sequence: CDR1 DFQATT, CDR2 SNEGSKA (reference sequence). The CDR3 DNA follows: TGCAGTGCTAGGACACCCCTGGGGCAGTACTTC. Translation: CSARTPLGQYF.

With respect to this clonotype: This may arise from a read error, as a much more abundant clone is one base away. The rearrangement joins TRBV5-5 to TRBJ1-4, with 7 bases aligning to TRBD1. CDR1 and CDR2 (germline): SGHKS, YYEKEE (reference sequence). CDR3 length: 17 amino acids. The CDR3 protein is CAGSPRDSFNEGGKLFF. The CDR3 nucleotides are TGTGCCGGCAGCCCAAGGGACAGTTTCAATGAAGGCGGAAAACTGTTTTTT.

This clonotype was counted at least ten times. The chain carries TRBV5-1 and TRBJ2-1; weak D call: TRBD2 (6 bases). The CDR3 contains 12 residues. Trimming stripped 4 bases from V and 9 bases from J, with 11 bases between. CDR1 and CDR2 from the germline V gene are SGHRS and YFSETQ. As DNA, the CDR3 is TGCGCCAGCAGCACCGGGGGAGGTGAGCAGTTCTTC. It translates to CASSTGGGEQFF.

This clonotype was recorded at least ten times. CDR3 sequence reads: CASSLALRLAGRGNEQFF. CDR3 DNA sequence: TGTGCCAGCAGCTTAGCCCTACGACTAGCGGGAAGGGGCAATGAGCAGTTCTTC. The chain uses TRBV7-9 and TRBJ2-1, with TRBD2 identical over 11 bases. Germline-derived CDR1 and CDR2 are SEHNR and FQNEAQ (reference sequence). V lost 0 bases and J lost 6; bases outside the gene matches: 10. The CDR3 loop spans 18 amino acids. The full variable domain, completed using reference TRBV7-9 and TRBJ2-1, is DTGVSQNPRHKITKRGQNVTFRCDPISEHNRLYWYRQTLGQGPEFLTYFQNEAQLEKSRLLSDRFSAERPKGSFSTLEIQRTEQGDSAMYLCASSLALRLAGRGNEQFFGPGTRLTVL.

In this sample, this clonotype turned up a few times. The chain couples TRBV29-1 to TRBJ1-3; D perhaps matches TRBD1 (5 bases). This CDR3 is 15 amino acids long. V was shortened by 3 bases and J by 4 bases, with 16 bases between the two germline ends. Germline-derived CDR1 and CDR2 are SQVTM and ANQGSEA. The CDR3 DNA is TGCAGCGTTGACCCCGGGACTGGAGGAGGAAACACCATATATTTT. Translation gives CSVDPGTGGGNTIYF.

The chain recombines TRBV3-1 with TRBJ1-2; no clear D gene. V lost 1 base and J lost 3, with 6 bases in between. Germline CDR1 and CDR2: LGHDT and YNNKEL (reference sequence). This CDR3 comprises 13 residues. CDR3: CASSQVPYYGYTF. The CDR3 coding sequence is TGTGCCAGCAGCCAAGTCCCCTACTATGGCTACACCTTC.